The clone carrying this T cell receptor beta chain occurred a few times. To make TCR beta libraries, researchers used iRepertoire HTBI primers and Arm-PCR of CDR3 regions. TCRdb re-derived calls from the multiplex PCR reads in MiXCR, one entry per CDR3 protein. Counted here are some 460,000 distinct CDR3 sequences, 15% to 20% occurring once; the ten biggest clones make up less than 15%. The data were taken from a study of regulatory T cells in long-lasting Graves disease. The time point: newly diagnosed GD, antithyroid drugs for less than 3 months. RNA isolated from PBMCs was used to make the TCR library. There are 13 residues in the CDR3. Trimming shortened V by 5 bases and J by 0 bases, and 5 bases separated the two germline ends. Looked up from germline, CDR1 is SQVTM and CDR2 is ANQGSEA. These data are also associated with another study on T cells in Graves' hyperthyroidism and ophthalmopathy.

This sequence joins TRBV29-1 and TRBJ2-6; D is uncertain. This clonotype was sampled from a middle-aged man with Graves disease. Source: peripheral blood mononuclear cells (PBMCs), taken at new diagnosis, from a patient treated with antithyroid drugs. CDR3 loop: CSVLDSGANVLTF. In DNA, the CDR3 is TGCAGCGTTCTGGACTCTGGGGCCAACGTCCTGACTTTC. Full variable domain (rest looked up from reference TRBV29-1 and TRBJ2-6): SAVISQKPSRDICQRGTSLTIQCQVDSQVTMMFWYRQQPGQSLTLIATANQGSEATYESGFVIDKFPISRPNLTFSTLTVSNMSPEDSSIYLCSVLDSGANVLTFGAGSRLTVL.